This TCR beta chain emerged from a study of CD8+CD57+ T cells in acquired aplastic anemia listed by TCRdb under 2018. Turning to the overall study: A mean of 3.2 ug of DNA, ranging from roughly 0.2 to 27.4 ug, was extracted from sorted CD4+ and CD8+ cells. CD8+CD57+ expansion was defined as a frequency above the mean frequency observed in healthy subjects. Broader findings and caveats from the paper: Patients and healthy controls showed no significant difference in CD8+ Simpson's diversity (P=0.060). Around 27 CD8+ CDR3 sequences were shared between patients and controls but appeared highly expressed in patients and within their immunodominant clones.

Genomic DNA served as template for TCR beta VDJ combination and CDR3 sequence profiling. TCR repertoire sequencing was run on an Illumina HiSeq 2000. Per the source publication's procedure: TRBV/TRBJ rearrangement plots, CDR3 size and DJ length profiles, and Simpson's diversity index were used to evaluate the repertoires. The most abundant DNA sequence in the deep sequencing data was taken as the immunodominant clone. CDR3 amino acid sequences were screened for sharing across subjects and compared with published repertoires and the VDJdb database. TCRdb passed the public sequencing reads through fastp at Q25 and MiXCR, retaining productive beta sequences. Each entry merges the rows of one CDR3 protein and shows their most common DNA and genes. These V and J calls originate from TCRdb's pipeline instead of the authors' own analysis. For this sample there are 160,000 or so distinct CDR3 sequences; roughly 48% appear just once. About 3% of the sample goes to the ten largest clones.

Expansion of CD8+CD57+ cells had been shown by flow cytometry in the patients chosen for sequencing. All patients had severe acquired aplastic anemia diagnosed by International Study of Aplastic Anemia and Agranulocytosis and Camitta criteria. Patients had received no therapy at the time of blood sampling. In this study, sorted CD4+ and CD8+ T cells from the blood of healthy subjects and of severe aplastic anemia patients had their TCR repertoires deep-sequenced. Patients were enrolled in the USA under clinicaltrials.gov protocols 00001620, 01623167, 00001397, 00071045, 00081523 and 00961064. Ficoll-Paque density gradient centrifugation was used to isolate peripheral blood mononuclear cells. Before DNA was extracted, CD4+ and CD8+ T cells were sorted using either FACS or magnetic beads. To note about this clonotype: What this receptor recognizes is not known. Base qualities are missing; no much larger clone stands one base away.

Material: sorted CD4+, CD8+, or CD8+CD57+ T cells (not recorded which) from PBMCs. This sequence originates from a human donor with aplastic anemia.

The CDR3 has the sequence CASSVEAGSPQETQYF. Read as DNA, the sequence is TGTGCCAGCAGCGTAGAGGCGGGGAGCCCCCAAGAGACCCAGTACTTC. The chain is assembled from TRBV9 and TRBJ2-5; D gene: possibly TRBD2, on 6 matching bases. CDR1 and CDR2 are read off the germline V gene as SGDLS and YYNGEE. At the junction V is shortened by 0 bases and J by 1 base, with 13 bases in between. The CDR3 contains 16 residues, cysteine and phenylalanine counted. The sequence is cut down to CDR3 DNA, 48 bases in frame from base 1.